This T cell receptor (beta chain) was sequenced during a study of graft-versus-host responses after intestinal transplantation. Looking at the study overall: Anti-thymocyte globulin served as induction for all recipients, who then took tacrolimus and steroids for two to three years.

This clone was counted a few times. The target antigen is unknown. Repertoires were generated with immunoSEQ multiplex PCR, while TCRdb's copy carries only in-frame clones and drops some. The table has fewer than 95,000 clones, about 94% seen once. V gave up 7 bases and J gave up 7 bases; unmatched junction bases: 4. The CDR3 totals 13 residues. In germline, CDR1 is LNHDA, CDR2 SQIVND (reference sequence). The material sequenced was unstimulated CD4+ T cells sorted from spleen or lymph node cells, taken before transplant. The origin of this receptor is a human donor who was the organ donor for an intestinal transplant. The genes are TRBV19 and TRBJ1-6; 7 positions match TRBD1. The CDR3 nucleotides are TGTGCCAGTAAGGGACAGTCGAATTCACCCCTCCACTTT. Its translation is CASKGQSNSPLHF.